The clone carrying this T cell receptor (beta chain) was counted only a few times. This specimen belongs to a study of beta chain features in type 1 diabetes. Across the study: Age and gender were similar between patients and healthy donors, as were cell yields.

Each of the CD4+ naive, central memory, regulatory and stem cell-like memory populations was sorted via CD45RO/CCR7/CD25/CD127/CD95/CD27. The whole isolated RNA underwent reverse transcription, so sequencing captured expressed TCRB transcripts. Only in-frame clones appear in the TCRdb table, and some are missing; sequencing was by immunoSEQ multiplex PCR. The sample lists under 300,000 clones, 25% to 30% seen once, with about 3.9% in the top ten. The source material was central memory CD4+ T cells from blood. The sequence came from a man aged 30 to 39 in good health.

CDR3 DNA sequence: TGTGCTAGTCAGTCCGTCAGGGGATCGAACTACGAGCAGTACTTC. It encodes CASQSVRGSNYEQYF. The V gene is TRBV11-2, the J gene TRBJ2-7; D is perhaps TRBD1 (6 bases). Germline CDR1 SGHAT, CDR2 FQNNGV. The length of the CDR3 is 15 residues.